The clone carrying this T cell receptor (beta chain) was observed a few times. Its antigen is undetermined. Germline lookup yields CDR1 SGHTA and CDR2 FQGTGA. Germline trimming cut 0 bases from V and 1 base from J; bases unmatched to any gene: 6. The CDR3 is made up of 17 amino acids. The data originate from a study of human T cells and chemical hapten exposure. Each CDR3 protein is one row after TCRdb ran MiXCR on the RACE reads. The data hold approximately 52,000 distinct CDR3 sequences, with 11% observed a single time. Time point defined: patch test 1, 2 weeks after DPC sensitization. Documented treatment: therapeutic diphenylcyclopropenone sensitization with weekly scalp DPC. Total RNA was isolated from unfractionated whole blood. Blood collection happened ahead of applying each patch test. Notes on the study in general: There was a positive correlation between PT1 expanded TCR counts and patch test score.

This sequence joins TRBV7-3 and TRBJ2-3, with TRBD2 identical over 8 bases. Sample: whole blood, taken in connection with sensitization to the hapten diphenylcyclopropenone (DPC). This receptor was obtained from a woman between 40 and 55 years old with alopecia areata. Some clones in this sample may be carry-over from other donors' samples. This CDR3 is CASSLTPGGAGTDTQYF. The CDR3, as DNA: TGTGCCAGCAGCTTAACCCCCGGGGGGGCGGGCACAGATACGCAGTATTTT. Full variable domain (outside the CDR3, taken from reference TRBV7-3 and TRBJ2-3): GAGVSQTPSNKVTEKGKYVELRCDPISGHTALYWYRQSLGQGPEFLIYFQGTGAADDSGLPNDRFFAVRPEGSVSTLKIQRTERGDSAVYLCASSLTPGGAGTDTQYFGPGTRLTVL.